The clone carrying this T cell receptor (beta chain) occurred many times. V gave up 0 bases and J gave up 3 bases; unmatched junction bases: 8. The germline V gene encodes CDR1 MGHRA and CDR2 YSYEKL. The CDR3 spans 16 residues. This specimen comes from a study of low-dose radiotherapy and immunotherapy resistance in tumors. Time point specified: before trial treatment. Nivolumab, ipilimumab, aspirin, low-dose cyclophosphamide and low-dose radiotherapy were given to donors. Primers used for first-strand cDNA, a TRAV- and TRBV-specific set, covered both alpha and beta chains. The authors ran about 20 PCR cycles to amplify TCRs with a constant-region primer and V-primer adapter. MiXCR, run by TCRdb on the reads, gives a single entry per CDR3 protein. Of about 60,000 distinct CDR3 sequences in the sample, about 23% are singletons; the top ten hold around 5%.

This receptor was taken from a male donor with prostate cancer. The chain recombines TRBV4-1 with TRBJ2-7, with 7 positions matching TRBD1. The sequencing used PBMCs, collected before treatment. Here the CDR3 DNA reads TGCGCCAGCAGCCAAGAACAAGGGGGCGGATTCTACGAGCAGTACTTC. Residues: CASSQEQGGGFYEQYF.